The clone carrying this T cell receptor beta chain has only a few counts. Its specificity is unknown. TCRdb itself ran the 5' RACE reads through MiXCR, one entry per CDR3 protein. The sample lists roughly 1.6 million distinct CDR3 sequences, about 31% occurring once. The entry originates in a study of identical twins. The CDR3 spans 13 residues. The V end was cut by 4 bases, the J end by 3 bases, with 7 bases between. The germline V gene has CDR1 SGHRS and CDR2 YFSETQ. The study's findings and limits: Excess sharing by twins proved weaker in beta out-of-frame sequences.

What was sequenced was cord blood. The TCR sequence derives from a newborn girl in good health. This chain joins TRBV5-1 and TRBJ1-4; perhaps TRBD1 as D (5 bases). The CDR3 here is CASSGAANEKLFF. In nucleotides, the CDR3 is TGCGCCAGCAGCGGGGCGGCTAATGAAAAACTGTTTTTT. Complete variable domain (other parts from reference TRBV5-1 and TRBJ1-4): KAGVTQTPRYLIKTRGQQVTLSCSPISGHRSVSWYQQTPGQGLQFLFEYFSETQRNKGNFPGRFSGRQFSNSRSEMNVSTLELGDSALYLCASSGAANEKLFFGSGTQLSVL.